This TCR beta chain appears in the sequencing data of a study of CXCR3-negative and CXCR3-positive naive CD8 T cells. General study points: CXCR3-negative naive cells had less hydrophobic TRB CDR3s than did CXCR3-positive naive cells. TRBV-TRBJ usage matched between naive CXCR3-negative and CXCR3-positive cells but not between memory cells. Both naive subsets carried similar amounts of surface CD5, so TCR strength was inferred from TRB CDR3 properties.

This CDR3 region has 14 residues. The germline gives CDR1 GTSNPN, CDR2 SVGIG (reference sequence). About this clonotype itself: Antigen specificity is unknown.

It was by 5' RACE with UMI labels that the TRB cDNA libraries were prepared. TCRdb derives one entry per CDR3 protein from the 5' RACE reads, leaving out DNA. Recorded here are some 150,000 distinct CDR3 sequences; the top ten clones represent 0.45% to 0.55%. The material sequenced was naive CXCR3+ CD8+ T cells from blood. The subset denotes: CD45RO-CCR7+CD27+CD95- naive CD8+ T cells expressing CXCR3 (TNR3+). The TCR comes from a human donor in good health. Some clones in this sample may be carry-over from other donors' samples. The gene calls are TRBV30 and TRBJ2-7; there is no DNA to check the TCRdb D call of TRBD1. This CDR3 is CAWGVGSGPYEQYF.